The T cell receptor beta chain under discussion was sequenced for a study of shared clonotypes between healthy human individuals (TCRdb year 2020). Regarding the research as a whole: Three men and a couple of women, aged 18 to 49 years, made up the cohort. For each donor, three plates each were used for CD4 naive and CD4 memory, two plates were used for CD8 naive, and one plate was used for CD8 memory. To estimate repertoire size and how much clonotype sharing occurs between individuals, the study deeply sequenced the blood TCR repertoires of several healthy adults. Different laboratories and diverse techniques were used to prepare libraries and sequence TCR repertoires, to increase sequencing depth and limit assay-specific biases. Per donor, leukapheresis produced somewhere between about 0.85 and 8.9 billion PBMCs.

Using the deep immunoSEQ assay, TCR CDR3 regions were amplified from genomic DNA by multiplex PCR. Extracted genomic DNA from each cell subset was spread evenly across all wells of several immunoSEQ 96-well plates, with each plate serving as a replicate. For sorted subsets, 200 ng of genomic DNA, equivalent to 25,000 to 35,000 T cell genomes, went into each replicate PCR. Purified libraries were quantified with a Qubit 3.0 fluorometer, sized on a Bioanalyzer 2100, and re-quantified with the KAPA Library Quantification kit. Each immunoSEQ 96-well plate was sequenced on its own single-read 150-cycle Illumina NextSeq 550 flow cell. The original pipeline was this. Because the immunoSEQ output included only junctional sequences and no quality scores, the filtering could not be the same as the filtering used for full-length reads. To assign V/J genes and CDR3, sequences were annotated using PyIR, a Python wrapper for IgBLAST v1.9, with IMGT germline references. Reads were removed for weak V/J assignments (E-value above 1e-6), missing CDR3, stop codons, out-of-frame junctions, or ambiguous translated residues. V3J clonotypes were defined as sequences sharing an identical inferred V gene, J gene, and CDR3 amino acid sequence. Percentage overlap between repertoires was calculated by dividing the number of shared unique clonotypes by the size of the smaller repertoire. Repertoire richness was assessed with RTK rarefaction, the Chao1 estimator, and Recon v2.1 estimates of unobserved clonotypes. OLGA was used to compute generation probabilities for all TCRbeta clonotypes that the gDNA method yielded from a handful of donors. Drawn from immuneACCESS, this table holds only the in-frame rearrangements with V and J called that TCRdb kept. Clones are partly lost; checked studies trace under half to an unresolved V gene and leave the rest unexplained. V, J and clone size derive from that table, while D and trimming were established from the DNA sequence. Recorded for this sample are about 1 million clones; 75% to 80% of them occurred a single time. 0.4% to 0.55% of the sample goes to the ten largest clones.

Via the germline V gene, CDR1 is ENHRY and CDR2 SYGVKD. The CDR3 spans 13 residues, from the cysteine through the phenylalanine. The kept DNA is CDR3 alone, 39 bases in frame from the first base. The V end loses 8 bases and the J end loses 2 bases, and a stretch of 11 bases separates them. As to this clone: The antigen it binds to is not known. No base quality values were provided; no much bigger clone lies one nucleotide off.

Healthy HIV-negative adults with no recently reported acute infections or vaccinations were included as donors. Every donor was a Caucasian adult living in Nashville, Tennessee, USA. CD4+ T cells were enriched through magnetic negative selection, after which naive cells were positively selected on CD45RA and the remaining negative fraction served as the memory subset. Blood was obtained by leukapheresis, after which PBMCs were separated by Ficoll-Histopaque density gradient centrifugation and cryopreserved in liquid nitrogen vapor phase. Purity and quantity of every magnetically sorted T cell population were checked by analytical flow cytometry. Genomic DNA was isolated from each sorted fraction and quantified by UV absorbance on a Nanodrop 2000c. Broad study findings and their caveats: Incomplete sequencing was indicated by rarefaction of sorted-subset datasets, despite the large sequencing depth. Naive subsets generally had larger estimated clonotype richness than memory subsets did. The genetic and exposure-history diversity represented was limited by the small number of donors. Based on pairwise subsampling, the degree of clonotype sharing among donors was expected to be affected by sequencing depth. Compared with non-shared clonotypes, the clonotypes found in all four sorted-subset donors had higher generation probabilities. When a few donors were compared, the shared fraction of clonotypes was about 5% for naive CD4, over 3% for naive CD8, more than 2% for memory CD4, and less than 0.45% for memory CD8. Sampling was limited to blood, and TCR repertoires in tissue likely differ from TCR repertoires in blood.

The TCR sequence derives from a man aged 18 to 30 in good health. Some clones in this sample may be carry-over from other donors' samples. Sequenced material: memory CD4+ T cells from PBMCs. The cell subset or site label on this specimen signifies: CD45RA-negative fraction. The rearrangement combines TRBV10-3 with TRBJ2-3; the D call is possibly TRBD1 or TRBD2, each sharing 5 bases. The DNA reads as follows: TGTGCCATCGGGGGTGGAATCACAGATACGCAGTATTTT. Its protein is CAIGGGITDTQYF.